These 2 T cell receptor beta chains were all obtained from the same sample, sequenced in a study of shared clonotypes between healthy human individuals. The table came from immunoSEQ multiplex PCR; TCRdb's copy has only in-frame clones and leaves some out. This table has a few million clones, roughly nine tenths appearing once. Sequencing used naive CD4+ T cells sorted from blood. Subset described: CD45RA+ positively selected. The origin of the receptors is a young man in good health.

The V gene is TRBV19, the J gene TRBJ2-7, with D perhaps TRBD2 (6 bases). Between the trimmed V and J ends, which lost 3 bases and 4 bases, there was a span of 22 bases. The CDR3 runs to 17 residues. Germline CDR1 reads LNHDA; CDR2 reads SQIVND (reference sequence). CDR3 amino acids: CASSIAAGGSHVYEQYF. The CDR3 region has the DNA TGTGCCAGTAGTATCGCCGCCGGAGGGAGCCACGTGTACGAGCAGTACTTC.

This chain joins TRBV5-5 and TRBJ1-5; no reliable D call. CDR1 and CDR2 from the germline V gene are SGHKS and YYEKEE (reference sequence). The length of the CDR3 is 15 residues. Trimming removed 0 bases from V and 6 bases from J, with 13 bases in between. CDR3 sequence reads: CASSLASSSSQPQHF. The DNA for the CDR3 is TGTGCCAGCAGCTTGGCCTCTTCGTCGAGTCAGCCCCAGCATTTT.